This paragraph covers one T cell receptor beta chain sequence. The sample belongs to a study of blood T cell repertoires in COVID-19. Study overall: From the United States, Italy and Spain came samples of acute and convalescent COVID-19. T cells, B-cell-depleted T cells, or PBMCs provided the cDNA or gDNA that served as material.

Per the authors' pipeline: Amplification of reference gene primers was used by the study to estimate nucleated cell counts. Assay used: immunoSEQ multiplex PCR; TCRdb lists only in-frame clones, some missing. D and trimming were read from the DNA, whereas the V and J calls and clone size are those reported in that table. The table shows hundreds of thousands of clones, with 87% occurring only once. The CDR3 is 15 amino acids. V shed 5 bases and J 5 bases; nucleotides not matched to a gene: 11. Germline V gene lookup returns CDR1 LNHDA and CDR2 SQIVND (reference sequence). The sequencing sample was made of peripheral blood. The chain couples TRBV19 to TRBJ2-7; the match to TRBD1 covers 8 bases. The TCR was taken from a woman aged 45 to 65 who had recovered from COVID-19. The CDR3 region has the DNA TGTGCCAGTAGTTTGCCGGGACAGGTCTTGCACGAGCAGTACTTC. It yields the protein CASSLPGQVLHEQYF.